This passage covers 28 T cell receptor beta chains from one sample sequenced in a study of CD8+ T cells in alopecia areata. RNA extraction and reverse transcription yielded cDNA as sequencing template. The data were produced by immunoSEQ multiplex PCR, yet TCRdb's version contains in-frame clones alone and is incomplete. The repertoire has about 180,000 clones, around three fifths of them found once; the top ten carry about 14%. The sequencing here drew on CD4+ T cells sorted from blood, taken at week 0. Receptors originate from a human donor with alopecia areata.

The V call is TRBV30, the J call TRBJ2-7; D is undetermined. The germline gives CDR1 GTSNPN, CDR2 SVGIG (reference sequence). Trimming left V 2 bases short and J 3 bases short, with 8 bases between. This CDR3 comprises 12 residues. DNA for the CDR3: TGTGCCTGGAGTTTGCGGAGCTACGAGCAGTACTTC. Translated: CAWSLRSYEQYF.

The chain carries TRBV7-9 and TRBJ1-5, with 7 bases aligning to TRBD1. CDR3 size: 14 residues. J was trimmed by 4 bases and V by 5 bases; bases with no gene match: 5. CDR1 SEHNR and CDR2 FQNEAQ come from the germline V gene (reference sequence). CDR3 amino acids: CASSEGQPNQPQHF. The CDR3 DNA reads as TGTGCCAGCAGCGAGGGACAGCCTAATCAGCCCCAGCATTTT.

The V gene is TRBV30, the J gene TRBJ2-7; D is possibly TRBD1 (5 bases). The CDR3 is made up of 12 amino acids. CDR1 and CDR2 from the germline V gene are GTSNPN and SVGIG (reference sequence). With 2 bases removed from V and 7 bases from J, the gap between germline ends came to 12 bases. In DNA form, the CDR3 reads TGTGCCTGGAGTTCAGGGTATCGGGAGCAGTACTTC. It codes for CAWSSGYREQYF.

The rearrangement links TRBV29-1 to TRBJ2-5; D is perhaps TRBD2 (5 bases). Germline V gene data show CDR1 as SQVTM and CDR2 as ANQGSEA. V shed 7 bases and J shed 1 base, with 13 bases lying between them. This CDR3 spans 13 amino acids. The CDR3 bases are TGCAGCGCTAACGCCGGGATCCAAGAGACCCAGTACTTC. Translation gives CSANAGIQETQYF.

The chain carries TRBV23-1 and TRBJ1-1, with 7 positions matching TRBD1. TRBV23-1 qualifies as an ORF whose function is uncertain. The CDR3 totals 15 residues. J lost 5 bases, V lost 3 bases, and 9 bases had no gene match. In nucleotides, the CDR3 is TGCGCCAGCAGTCAGAAAAGACAGGGAGAGACTGAAGCTTTCTTT. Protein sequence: CASSQKRQGETEAFF.

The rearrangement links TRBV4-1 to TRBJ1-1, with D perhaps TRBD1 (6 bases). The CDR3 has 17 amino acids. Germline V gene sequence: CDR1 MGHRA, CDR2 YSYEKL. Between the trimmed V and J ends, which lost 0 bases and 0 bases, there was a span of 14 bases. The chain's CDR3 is CASSQEGAGQVNTEAFF. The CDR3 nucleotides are TGCGCCAGCAGCCAAGAGGGGGCCGGACAAGTGAACACTGAAGCTTTCTTT.

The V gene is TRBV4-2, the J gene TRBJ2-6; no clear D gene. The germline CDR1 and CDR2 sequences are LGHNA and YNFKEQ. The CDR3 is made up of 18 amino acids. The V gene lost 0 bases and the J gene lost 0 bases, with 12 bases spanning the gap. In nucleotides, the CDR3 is TGTGCCAGCAGCCAAGAGGCACAGCCCAGCTCTGGGGCCAACGTCCTGACTTTC. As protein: CASSQEAQPSSGANVLTF.

The CDR3 here is CASSPPRGAHYEQYF. CDR3 sequence (DNA): TGTGCCAGCAGCCCACCCCGCGGGGCCCACTACGAGCAGTACTTC. The V gene is TRBV7-2, the J gene TRBJ2-7, with D possibly matching TRBD2 (6 bases). The CDR3 contains 15 residues. CDR1 SGHTA and CDR2 FQGNSA come from the germline V gene. V lost 5 bases, J lost 3 bases, and 17 bases lay in between.

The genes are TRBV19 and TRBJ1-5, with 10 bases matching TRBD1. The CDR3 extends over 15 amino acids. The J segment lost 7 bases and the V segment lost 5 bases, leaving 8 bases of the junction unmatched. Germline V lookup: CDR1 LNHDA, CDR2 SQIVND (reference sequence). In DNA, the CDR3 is TGTGCCAGTAGTTCATGGACAGGGGGACGCCAGCCCCAGCATTTT. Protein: CASSSWTGGRQPQHF.

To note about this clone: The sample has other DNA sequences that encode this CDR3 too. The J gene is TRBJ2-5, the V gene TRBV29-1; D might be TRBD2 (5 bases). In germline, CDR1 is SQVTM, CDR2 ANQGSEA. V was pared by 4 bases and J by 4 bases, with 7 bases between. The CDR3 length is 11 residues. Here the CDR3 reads CSVGRGETQYF. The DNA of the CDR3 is TGCAGCGTTGGTCGGGGAGAGACCCAGTACTTC.

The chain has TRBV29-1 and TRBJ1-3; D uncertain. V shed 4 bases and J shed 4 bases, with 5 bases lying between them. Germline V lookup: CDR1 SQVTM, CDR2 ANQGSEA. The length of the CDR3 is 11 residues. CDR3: CSVGRGNTIYF. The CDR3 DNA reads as TGCAGCGTTGGCAGGGGAAACACCATATATTTT. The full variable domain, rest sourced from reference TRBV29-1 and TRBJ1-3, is SAVISQKPSRDICQRGTSLTIQCQVDSQVTMMFWYRQQPGQSLTLIATANQGSEATYESGFVIDKFPISRPNLTFSTLTVSNMSPEDSSIYLCSVGRGNTIYFGEGSWLTVV.

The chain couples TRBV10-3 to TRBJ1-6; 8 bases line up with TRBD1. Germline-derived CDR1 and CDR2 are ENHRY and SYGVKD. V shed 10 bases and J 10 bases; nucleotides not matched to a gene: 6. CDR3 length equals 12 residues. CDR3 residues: CATGQGGSPLHF. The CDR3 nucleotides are TGTGCCACAGGACAGGGTGGATCACCCCTCCACTTT.

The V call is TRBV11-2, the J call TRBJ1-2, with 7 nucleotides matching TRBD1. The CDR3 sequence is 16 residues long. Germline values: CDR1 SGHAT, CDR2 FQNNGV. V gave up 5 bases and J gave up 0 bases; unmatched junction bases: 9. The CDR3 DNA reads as TGTGCCAGCAGCCCCCCCCACAGGGGCGCTAACTATGGCTACACCTTC. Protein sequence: CASSPPHRGANYGYTF.

As DNA, the CDR3 is TGTGCCAGCAGCCCCCCGCACCCTTCAGCTTTCTTT. This sequence encodes CASSPPHPSAFF. J is TRBJ1-1 and V is TRBV7-9; D gene uncertain. This CDR3 region has 12 residues. Trimming stripped 5 bases from V and 10 bases from J, with 14 bases between. In germline, CDR1 is SEHNR, CDR2 FQNEAQ (reference sequence).

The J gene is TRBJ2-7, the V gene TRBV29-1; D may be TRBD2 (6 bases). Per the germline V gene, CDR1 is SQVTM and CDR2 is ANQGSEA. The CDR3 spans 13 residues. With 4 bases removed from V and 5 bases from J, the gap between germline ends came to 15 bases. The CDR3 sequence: CSVARRVAHEQYF. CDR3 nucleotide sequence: TGCAGCGTTGCGAGGAGGGTTGCCCACGAGCAGTACTTC.

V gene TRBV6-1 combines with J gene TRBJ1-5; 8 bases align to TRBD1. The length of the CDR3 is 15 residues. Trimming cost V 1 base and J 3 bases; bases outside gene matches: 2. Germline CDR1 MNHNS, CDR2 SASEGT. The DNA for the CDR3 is TGTGCCAGCAGTGAAGGACAGGGGCTCAATCAGCCCCAGCATTTT. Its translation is CASSEGQGLNQPQHF.

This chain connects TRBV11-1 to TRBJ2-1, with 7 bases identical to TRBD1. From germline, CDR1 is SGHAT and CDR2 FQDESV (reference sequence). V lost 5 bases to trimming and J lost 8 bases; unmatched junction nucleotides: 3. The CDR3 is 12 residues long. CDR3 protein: CASSQDRDEQFF. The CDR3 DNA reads TGTGCCAGCAGCCAAGACAGGGATGAGCAGTTCTTC.

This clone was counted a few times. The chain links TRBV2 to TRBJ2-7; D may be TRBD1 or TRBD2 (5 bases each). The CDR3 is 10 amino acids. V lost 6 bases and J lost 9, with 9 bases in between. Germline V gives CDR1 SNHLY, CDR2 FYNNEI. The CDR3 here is CASRGVGQYF. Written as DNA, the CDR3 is TGTGCCAGCAGGGGGGTAGGGCAGTACTTC.

CDR3 in amino acids: CASSRTGSEQYF. CDR3 DNA sequence: TGTGCCAGTAGTCGAACAGGGAGCGAGCAGTACTTC. J is TRBJ2-7 and V is TRBV19, with TRBD1 as a possible D gene (6 bases). CDR3 size: 12 residues. The germline CDR1 and CDR2 sequences are LNHDA and SQIVND (reference sequence). V lost 5 bases, J lost 6 bases, and 11 bases lay in between.

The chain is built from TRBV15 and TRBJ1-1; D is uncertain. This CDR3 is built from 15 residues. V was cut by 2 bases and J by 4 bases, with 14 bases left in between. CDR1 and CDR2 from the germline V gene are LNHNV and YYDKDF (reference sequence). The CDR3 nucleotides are TGTGCCACCAGCAGACTCCGGGCTAAGAGCACTGAAGCTTTCTTT. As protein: CATSRLRAKSTEAFF.

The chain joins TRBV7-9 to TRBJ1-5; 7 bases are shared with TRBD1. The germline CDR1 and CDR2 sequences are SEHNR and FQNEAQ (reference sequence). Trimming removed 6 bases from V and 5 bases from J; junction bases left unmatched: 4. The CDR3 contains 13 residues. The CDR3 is CASSETGDQPQHF. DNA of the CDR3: TGTGCCAGCAGTGAAACAGGGGATCAGCCCCAGCATTTT. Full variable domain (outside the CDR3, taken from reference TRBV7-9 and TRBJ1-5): DTGVSQNPRHKITKRGQNVTFRCDPISEHNRLYWYRQTLGQGPEFLTYFQNEAQLEKSRLLSDRFSAERPKGSFSTLEIQRTEQGDSAMYLCASSETGDQPQHFGDGTRLSIL.

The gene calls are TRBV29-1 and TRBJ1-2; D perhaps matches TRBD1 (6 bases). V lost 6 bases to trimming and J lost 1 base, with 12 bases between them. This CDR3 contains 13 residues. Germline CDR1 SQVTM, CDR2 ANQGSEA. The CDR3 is CSVTDRINYGYTF. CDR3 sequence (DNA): TGCAGCGTCACGGACAGAATTAACTATGGCTACACCTTC.

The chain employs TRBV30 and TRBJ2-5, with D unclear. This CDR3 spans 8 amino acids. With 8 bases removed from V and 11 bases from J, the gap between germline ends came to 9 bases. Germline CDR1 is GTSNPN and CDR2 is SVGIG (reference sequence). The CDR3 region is CAPTIQYF. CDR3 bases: TGTGCCCCCACGATACAGTACTTC.

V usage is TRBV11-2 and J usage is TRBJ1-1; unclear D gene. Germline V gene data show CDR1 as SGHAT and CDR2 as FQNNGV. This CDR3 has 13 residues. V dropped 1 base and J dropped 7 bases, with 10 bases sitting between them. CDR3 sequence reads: CASSLGVRGEAFF. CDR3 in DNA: TGTGCCAGCAGCTTAGGGGTACGGGGTGAAGCTTTCTTT.

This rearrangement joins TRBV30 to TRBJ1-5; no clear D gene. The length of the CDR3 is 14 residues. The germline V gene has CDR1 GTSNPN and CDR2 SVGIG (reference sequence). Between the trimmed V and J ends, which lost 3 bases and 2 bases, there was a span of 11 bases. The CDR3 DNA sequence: TGTGCCTGGAGCCCCTTGGAGGGCAATCAGCCCCAGCATTTT. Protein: CAWSPLEGNQPQHF.

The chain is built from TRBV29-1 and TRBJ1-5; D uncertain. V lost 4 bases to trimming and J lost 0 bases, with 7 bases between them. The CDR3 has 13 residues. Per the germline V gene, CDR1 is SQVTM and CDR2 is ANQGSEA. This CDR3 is CSVGLNSNQPQHF. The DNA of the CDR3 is TGCAGCGTTGGGTTGAATAGCAATCAGCCCCAGCATTTT.

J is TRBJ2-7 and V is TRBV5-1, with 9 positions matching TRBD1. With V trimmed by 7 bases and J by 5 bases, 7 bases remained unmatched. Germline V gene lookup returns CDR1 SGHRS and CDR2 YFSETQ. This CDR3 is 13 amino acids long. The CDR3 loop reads CASSWTGVNEQYF. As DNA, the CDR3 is TGCGCCAGCTCCTGGACAGGGGTTAACGAGCAGTACTTC.

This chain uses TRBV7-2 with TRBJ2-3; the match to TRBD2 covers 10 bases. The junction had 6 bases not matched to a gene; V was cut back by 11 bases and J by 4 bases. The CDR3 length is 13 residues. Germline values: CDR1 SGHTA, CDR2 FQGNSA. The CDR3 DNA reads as TGTGCCTCGAGCGGGGGGGCTGCAGATACGCAGTATTTT. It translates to CASSGGAADTQYF. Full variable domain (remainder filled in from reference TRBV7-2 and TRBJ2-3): GAGVSQSPSNKVTEKGKDVELRCDPISGHTALYWYRQSLGQGLEFLIYFQGNSAPDKSGLPSDRFSAERTGGSVSTLTIQRTQQEDSAVYLCASSGGAADTQYFGPGTRLTVL.